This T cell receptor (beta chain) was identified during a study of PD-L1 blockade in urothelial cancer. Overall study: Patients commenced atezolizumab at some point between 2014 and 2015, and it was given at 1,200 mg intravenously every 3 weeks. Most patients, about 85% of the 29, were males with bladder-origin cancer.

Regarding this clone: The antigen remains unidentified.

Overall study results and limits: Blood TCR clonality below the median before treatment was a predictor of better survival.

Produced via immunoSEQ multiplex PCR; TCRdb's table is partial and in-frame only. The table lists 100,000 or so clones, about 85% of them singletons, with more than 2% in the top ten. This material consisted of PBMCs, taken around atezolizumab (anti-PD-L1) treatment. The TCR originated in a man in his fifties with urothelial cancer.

The CDR3 sequence is CASNTLAQGAGGYTF. For the CDR3, the DNA is TGTGCCAGTAACACACTAGCACAGGGGGCTGGTGGCTACACCTTC. The chain links TRBV19 to TRBJ1-2; 9 bases agree with TRBD1. V trimming: 7 bases; J trimming: 7 bases; junction bases outside the gene matches: 13. The CDR3 sequence is 15 residues long. Per the germline V gene, CDR1 is LNHDA and CDR2 is SQIVND (reference sequence).